A selection of T cell receptor beta chains follows, all from one sample in a study of shared clonotypes between healthy human individuals. Clones were sequenced by immunoSEQ multiplex PCR, and TCRdb holds only the in-frame ones, with some missing. Of some 1.1 million clones in the sample, 77% are singletons; the top ten hold over 0.8%. The source material was memory CD4+ T cells from PBMCs. Receptors originate from a man aged 18 to 29 in good health. Some clones in this sample may be carry-over from other donors' samples. Both conserved end residues are part of each CDR3. D genes are given only for firm matches. Not every row has a clone size; where given, it reads once, few, many or a size class.

V gene	J gene	D gene	clone size	CDR3 protein
TRBV4-1	TRBJ2-2	-	many	CASSPGLAYHPNTGELFF
TRBV11-2	TRBJ2-2	TRBD2	-	CASSPSGTSTGELFF
TRBV28	TRBJ2-7	TRBD1	-	CASRTGLLEQYF
TRBV27	TRBJ1-2	-	-	CASSFAAGHGYTF
TRBV28	TRBJ2-2	-	few	CASSLAQPTGELFF
TRBV27	TRBJ1-3	-	-	CASSLEAGGNTIYF
TRBV11-1	TRBJ2-1	TRBD1	few	CASSLLQKTGGSREQFF
TRBV5-1	TRBJ2-2	TRBD2	-	CASSLRLSGGNTGELFF
TRBV5-1	TRBJ2-2	-	-	CASSLEGPTGELFF
TRBV5-8	TRBJ2-1	TRBD2	-	CASSLAASGSSYNEQFF
TRBV2	TRBJ2-3	TRBD2	-	CASSRGTTTDTQYF
TRBV5-6	TRBJ1-4	-	-	CASSFKGLYGNEKLFF
TRBV7-2	TRBJ1-2	-	-	CASSLGGQGVSGYTF
TRBV5-1	TRBJ2-7	-	once	CASSYQPVLGYEQYF
TRBV4-1	TRBJ1-2	-	-	CASSRGGSENYGYTF
TRBV27	TRBJ2-7	-	-	CASSPDGRGRQYF
TRBV28	TRBJ2-1	TRBD2	-	CASSLEGTSELGEQFF
TRBV5-1	TRBJ1-1	-	-	CASRTLNTEAFF
TRBV28	TRBJ1-1	-	few	CASSTTMAFF
TRBV15	TRBJ1-2	-	-	CATSRGRGDYGYTF
TRBV5-5	TRBJ1-2	-	-	CASSLQSRDYGYTF
TRBV7-9	TRBJ1-2	-	-	CASSLGGTNPYGYTF
TRBV28	TRBJ2-5	-	-	CATLGFQETQYF
TRBV18	TRBJ2-1	-	-	CASSPGPGFGDNEQFF
TRBV6-5	TRBJ1-2	-	-	CASTFRDGPYGYTF
TRBV7-9	TRBJ2-2	-	-	CASSLGAGQDDTGELFF
TRBV5-1	TRBJ2-1	TRBD2	-	CASSSGLAHYNEQFF
TRBV6-5	TRBJ1-1	-	-	CASSYDGNTEAFF
TRBV6-5	TRBJ1-5	-	-	CASSYGGHQPQHF
TRBV19	TRBJ1-3	-	-	CASSPRGDGNTIYF
TRBV5-1	TRBJ2-2	TRBD1	few	CASSSKTSGTATGELFF
TRBV2	TRBJ2-3	-	-	CASSEETWSPQYF
TRBV19	TRBJ1-5	-	-	CASSIRVNQPQHF
TRBV11-3	TRBJ2-1	TRBD2	-	CASSPSGADEQFF
TRBV11-2	TRBJ1-1	TRBD1	-	CASSSTGAGRANTEAFF
TRBV18	TRBJ2-7	-	-	CASSSSSYEQYF
TRBV7-2	TRBJ2-1	-	-	CASSTRAGSSYNEQFF
TRBV7-9	TRBJ1-5	-	-	CASSSRDGTRPQHF
TRBV4-1	TRBJ2-3	-	-	CASSQDPLLWARTDTQYF
TRBV7-2	TRBJ2-7	-	-	CASSLGAGSYSYEQYF
TRBV6-1	TRBJ2-4	-	-	CASRKGQSGNIQYF
TRBV19	TRBJ2-2	TRBD2	once	CASSTPGRTSGHGELFF